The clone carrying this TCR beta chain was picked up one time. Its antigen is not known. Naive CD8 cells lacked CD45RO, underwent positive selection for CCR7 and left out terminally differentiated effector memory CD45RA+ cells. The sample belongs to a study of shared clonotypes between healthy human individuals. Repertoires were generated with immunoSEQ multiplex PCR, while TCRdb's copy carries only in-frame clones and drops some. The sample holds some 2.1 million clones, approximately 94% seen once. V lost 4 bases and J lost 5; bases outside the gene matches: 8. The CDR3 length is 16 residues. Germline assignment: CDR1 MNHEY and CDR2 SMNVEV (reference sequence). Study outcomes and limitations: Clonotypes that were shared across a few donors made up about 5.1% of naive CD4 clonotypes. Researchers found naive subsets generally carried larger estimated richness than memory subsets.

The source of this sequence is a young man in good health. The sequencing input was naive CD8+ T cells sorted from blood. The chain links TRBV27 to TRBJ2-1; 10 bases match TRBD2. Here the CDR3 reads CASSSLAGDINNEQFF. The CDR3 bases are TGTGCCAGCAGTTCCCTAGCGGGAGATATAAACAATGAGCAGTTCTTC.